What follows are 28 T cell receptor beta chains derived from one specimen sequenced in a study of blood T cells in healthy people across ages. The use of a sample-barcoded 5' primer and a J-beta primer mix characterized a second PCR of roughly 6 to 12 cycles. From the 5' RACE reads, TCRdb called clonotypes with MiXCR, one entry per CDR3 protein. The sample has hundreds of thousands of distinct CDR3 sequences; around 21% are singletons. The sequenced sample was blood. These receptors came from a man between 65 and 85 years old in good health.

The table lists this clonotype with many counts. The V and J genes are TRBV10-3 and TRBJ1-6; no firm D call. Per the germline V gene, CDR1 is ENHRY and CDR2 is SYGVKD. V dropped 3 bases and J dropped 7 bases, with 19 bases sitting between them. The CDR3 sequence is 17 residues long. CDR3 region: CAISDTFRTSENSPLHF. Here the CDR3 DNA reads TGTGCCATCAGTGATACCTTCCGGACCTCGGAGAATTCACCCCTCCACTTT.

Only a few counts were recorded for this clonotype. The chain combines TRBV20-1 with TRBJ2-5; D remains ambiguous. The end of the DNA fits TRBJ2-1 better, so the J call may be wrong. The CDR3 has 11 residues. Germline CDR1 and CDR2: DFQATT and SNEGSKA (reference sequence). In DNA form, the CDR3 reads TGCAGTGCTAGTCATAACAATGAGCAGTTCTTC. Translating it yields CSASHNNEQFF.

This clonotype appeared a few times. This rearrangement joins TRBV29-1 to TRBJ2-1; TRBD1 aligns across 7 bases. This CDR3 spans 14 amino acids. V was pared by 4 bases and J by 5 bases, with 8 bases of the junction left unmatched. Per germline, CDR1 SQVTM and CDR2 ANQGSEA. CDR3 nucleotide sequence: TGCAGCGTTGTTAAGGGGGCCACCAACAATGAGCAGTTCTTC. This encodes CSVVKGATNNEQFF.

This clonotype was observed at least ten times. The V call is TRBV29-1, the J call TRBJ1-4; D perhaps matches TRBD1 (5 bases). The CDR3 consists of 14 residues. Germline lookup yields CDR1 SQVTM and CDR2 ANQGSEA. The germline V and J ends were trimmed by 2 bases and 8 bases, with 15 bases remaining between them. CDR3 bases: TGCAGCGTTGAACAACCCAGGGAGGGGGAAAAACTGTTTTTT. It is translated as CSVEQPREGEKLFF.

V usage is TRBV7-2 and J usage is TRBJ1-3; TRBD1 might be the D (6 bases). This CDR3 contains 15 residues. CDR1 SGHTA and CDR2 FQGNSA come from the germline V gene. Trimming took off 1 base at V and 2 bases at J, with 9 bases between the two ends. Here the CDR3 DNA reads TGTGCCAGCAGCTTAGGGGGGGCAGCTGGAAACACCATATATTTT. Its translation: CASSLGGAAGNTIYF.

The chain couples TRBV12-3 or TRBV12-4 to TRBJ1-1; TRBD1 might be the D (6 bases). This CDR3 region has 14 residues. The V and J ends lost 7 bases and 0 bases respectively, with 12 bases between them. The CDR3 sequence is CASNLTGLNTEAFF. The CDR3 DNA reads as TGTGCCAGCAACCTCACAGGGCTGAACACTGAAGCTTTCTTT.

The table lists this clonotype with a few counts. In DNA form, the CDR3 reads TGTGCCAGCAGCCCCAGAGTAGTGGGAACGTTTGAGCAGTACTTC. Its protein is CASSPRVVGTFEQYF. This chain connects TRBV11-2 to TRBJ2-7; D is uncertain. The V gene's germline CDR1 is SGHAT and CDR2 FQNNGV. V shed 5 bases and J shed 7 bases, with 21 bases lying between them. The CDR3 has 15 amino acids.

The gene calls are TRBV29-1 and TRBJ2-1; D remains ambiguous. V gave up 7 bases and J gave up 7 bases, with 8 bases separating them. The CDR3 is 10 residues long. Looked up from germline, CDR1 is SQVTM and CDR2 is ANQGSEA. CDR3 protein: CSAMGNEQFF. The DNA of the CDR3 is TGCAGCGCGATGGGGAATGAGCAGTTCTTC.

There are a few counts of this clonotype. The gene calls are TRBV5-1 and TRBJ2-5; TRBD2 aligns across 10 bases. The J call could be wrong; TRBJ2-1 is a better fit for the DNA end. This CDR3 spans 16 amino acids. Per the germline V gene, CDR1 is SGHRS and CDR2 is YFSETQ. The CDR3 protein is CASSFELAGLTNEQFF. In DNA form, the CDR3 reads TGCGCCAGCAGCTTCGAACTAGCGGGGTTGACCAATGAGCAGTTCTTC.

This chain uses TRBV3-1 with TRBJ2-3; perhaps TRBD2 as D (7 bases). The CDR3 loop spans 17 amino acids. Trimming took off 2 bases at V and 0 bases at J, with 15 bases between the two ends. Germline V CDR1 and CDR2: LGHDT, YNNKEL (reference sequence). DNA for the CDR3: TGTGCCAGCAGCCAAAGGATCGGGGGGCCTAGCACAGATACGCAGTATTTT. This sequence encodes CASSQRIGGPSTDTQYF.

This clonotype turned up a few times. Sequence at one end of the junction differs from germline and may be a read error. V and J are TRBV6-5 and TRBJ1-2; a possible D gene is TRBD1 (5 bases). Germline loops: CDR1 MNHEY, CDR2 SVGAGI. This CDR3 is 15 amino acids long. The CDR3 sequence is CAGSYNEGSYYGYTF. In DNA, the CDR3 is TGTGCCGGCAGTTACAACGAGGGGTCATACTATGGCTACACCTTC.

V and J are TRBV5-1 and TRBJ1-1, with a possible D match to TRBD1 (5 bases). V gave up 7 bases and J gave up 3 bases, with 16 bases separating them. This CDR3 region has 14 residues. The V gene's germline CDR1 is SGHRS and CDR2 YFSETQ. The CDR3 here is CASFSGSGDTEAFF. Written as DNA, the CDR3 is TGCGCCAGCTTTTCAGGGTCGGGAGACACTGAAGCTTTCTTT.

This sequence joins TRBV20-1 and TRBJ2-7, with 7 bases identical to TRBD2. V was clipped by 1 base and J by 0 bases; unmatched bases: 9. The germline V gene encodes CDR1 DFQATT and CDR2 SNEGSKA (reference sequence). The CDR3 length is 16 residues. The CDR3 nucleotides read TGCAGTGCTAGAGGTCTACTAGCGCGAAGCTCCTACGAGCAGTACTTC. It codes for CSARGLLARSSYEQYF.

This chain connects TRBV20-1 to TRBJ2-7; TRBD2 matches at 15 bases. The CDR3 spans 14 residues. With V trimmed by 6 bases and J by 6 bases, 6 bases remained unmatched. Germline V gene lookup returns CDR1 DFQATT and CDR2 SNEGSKA (reference sequence). CDR3 residues: CSAMGLAGGGEQYF. The DNA for the CDR3 is TGCAGTGCGATGGGACTAGCGGGAGGAGGCGAGCAGTACTTC.

The V and J genes are TRBV3-1 and TRBJ2-2; perhaps TRBD1 as D (6 bases). This CDR3 comprises 16 residues. Germline V gives CDR1 LGHDT, CDR2 YNNKEL (reference sequence). Trimming pared 2 bases from V and 1 base from J, leaving 11 bases between. The CDR3 DNA is TGTGCCAGCAGCCAACGCCGGGACATGAACACCGGGGAGCTGTTTTTT. Translated: CASSQRRDMNTGELFF.

The chain employs TRBV6-5 and TRBJ1-5; D is undetermined. This CDR3 region has 13 residues. Germline V lookup: CDR1 MNHEY, CDR2 SVGAGI. Trimming cost V 6 bases and J 0 bases, with 6 bases left between them. Written as DNA, the CDR3 is TGTGCCAGCAGCCTCCTTAGCAATCAGCCCCAGCATTTT. Protein: CASSLLSNQPQHF.

The rearrangement joins TRBV20-1 to TRBJ2-7, with D possibly being TRBD1 (5 bases). CDR3 length: 14 amino acids. Trimming pared 1 base from V and 3 bases from J, leaving 13 bases between. Germline V gives CDR1 DFQATT, CDR2 SNEGSKA (reference sequence). The CDR3 region has the DNA TGCAGTGCTAGAGTCCCAGGGTCCTTCTACGAGCAGTACTTC. This translates into CSARVPGSFYEQYF.

The sample holds many counts of this clonotype. The chain couples TRBV3-1 to TRBJ2-7; no clear D gene. Trimming took 1 base from V and 7 from J, leaving 11 bases between them. CDR1 is LGHDT, CDR2 YNNKEL, per germline (reference sequence). The CDR3 is 13 amino acids. The CDR3, as DNA: TGTGCCAGCAGCCAAGCCGGGTCGACTGAGCAGTACTTC. Its translation is CASSQAGSTEQYF.

The chain is built from TRBV11-2 and TRBJ2-4; D assignment may be TRBD1 or TRBD2 (5 bases each). V lost 0 bases, J lost 4 bases, and 13 bases lay in between. CDR1 and CDR2 (germline): SGHAT, FQNNGV. This CDR3 region has 16 residues. The CDR3, as DNA: TGTGCCAGCAGCTTAGAAGTAGGCAGGGAGAAAAACATTCAGTACTTC. Protein product: CASSLEVGREKNIQYF.

The chain links TRBV20-1 to TRBJ2-1; TRBD2 matches at 14 bases. CDR3 length: 15 residues. Germline assignment: CDR1 DFQATT and CDR2 SNEGSKA (reference sequence). J was trimmed by 7 bases and V by 3 bases; bases with no gene match: 5. CDR3 protein: CSASVGTSGSNEQFF. The CDR3, as DNA: TGCAGTGCTAGTGTAGGGACTAGCGGGAGTAATGAGCAGTTCTTC.

This clonotype has more than one count but fewer than ten. The rearrangement links TRBV7-2 to TRBJ2-5; a weak D match, TRBD1 (5 bases). The J call is uncertain, as TRBJ2-7 better fits the DNA end. The CDR3 is 14 amino acids. Germline values: CDR1 SGHTA, CDR2 FQGNSA. CDR3 in amino acids: CASSLDARAYEQYF. CDR3 bases: TGTGCCAGCAGCTTAGACGCCAGGGCGTACGAGCAGTACTTC.

This CDR3 is CASSQESRSSGANVLTF. The DNA of the CDR3 is TGTGCCAGCAGCCAAGAAAGTAGGAGCTCTGGGGCCAACGTCCTGACTTTC. The chain joins TRBV3-1 to TRBJ2-6; D unresolved. The CDR3 has 17 residues. V lost 0 bases to trimming and J lost 0 bases, with 9 bases between them. Looked up from germline, CDR1 is LGHDT and CDR2 is YNNKEL (reference sequence).

The chain is built from TRBV6-6 and TRBJ1-2, with D unclear. This CDR3 contains 14 residues. Looked up from germline, CDR1 is MNHNY and CDR2 is SVGAGI (reference sequence). V lost 2 bases, J lost 4 bases, and 11 bases lay in between. The CDR3 is CASSYPWLGYGYTF. CDR3 nucleotide sequence: TGTGCCAGCAGTTACCCTTGGTTGGGCTATGGCTACACCTTC.

This rearrangement joins TRBV6-2 or TRBV6-3 to TRBJ2-5; possibly TRBD1 for D (6 bases). The CDR3 is 15 residues long. Germline V gene lookup returns CDR1 MNHEY and CDR2 SVGEGT. V was cut by 2 bases and J by 5 bases, with 15 bases left in between. The CDR3 loop is CASSYLGQPGETQYF. DNA of the CDR3: TGTGCCAGCAGTTACCTCGGACAGCCCGGCGAGACCCAGTACTTC.

This clonotype was observed a handful of times. The chain is built from TRBV5-1 and TRBJ2-7; D is uncertain. The CDR3 has 15 residues. Germline V CDR1 and CDR2: SGHRS, YFSETQ. V was clipped by 0 bases and J by 2 bases, with 12 bases between them. CDR3: CASSLGQKKAYEQYF. The CDR3 DNA follows: TGCGCCAGCAGCTTGGGACAAAAAAAAGCCTACGAGCAGTACTTC.

The J gene is TRBJ2-7, the V gene TRBV27, with 9 bases matching TRBD1. J gave up 4 bases and V 4 bases, and 5 bases lay outside the gene matches. Germline V gene data show CDR1 as MNHEY and CDR2 as SMNVEV (reference sequence). This CDR3 is 14 amino acids long. The CDR3 loop is CASSSWDRDYEQYF. The CDR3 DNA reads TGTGCCAGCAGTTCCTGGGACAGGGATTACGAGCAGTACTTC.

The table lists this clonotype with a few counts. This sequence joins TRBV6-1 and TRBJ1-4, with no clear D. CDR1 and CDR2 from the germline V gene are MNHNS and SASEGT. Deletions cut 7 bases from V and 10 bases from J, with 16 bases between. This CDR3 has 13 residues. DNA for the CDR3: TGTGCCAGCACCGAGGGTTTTAGTCGAAAACTGTTTTTT. Its translation: CASTEGFSRKLFF.

The chain uses TRBV5-1 and TRBJ2-5; 9 bases are a match to TRBD2. Per germline, CDR1 SGHRS and CDR2 YFSETQ. V trimming: 0 bases; J trimming: 4 bases; junction bases outside the gene matches: 4. The CDR3 length is 15 residues. CDR3 amino acids: CASSLGSGRTETQYF. The DNA of the CDR3 is TGCGCCAGCAGCTTGGGAAGCGGGAGGACAGAGACCCAGTACTTC.